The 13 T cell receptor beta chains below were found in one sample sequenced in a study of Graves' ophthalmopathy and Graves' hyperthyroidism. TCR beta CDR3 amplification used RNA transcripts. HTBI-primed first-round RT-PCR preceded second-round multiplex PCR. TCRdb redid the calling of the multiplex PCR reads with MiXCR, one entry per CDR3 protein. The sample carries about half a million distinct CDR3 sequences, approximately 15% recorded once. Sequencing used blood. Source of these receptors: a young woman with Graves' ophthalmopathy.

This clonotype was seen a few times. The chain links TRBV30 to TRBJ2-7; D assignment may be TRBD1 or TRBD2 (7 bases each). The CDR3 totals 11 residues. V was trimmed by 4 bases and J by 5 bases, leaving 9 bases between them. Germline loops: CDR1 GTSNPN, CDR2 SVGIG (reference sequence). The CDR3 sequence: CAWTGGDEQYF. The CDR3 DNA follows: TGTGCCTGGACAGGGGGGGACGAGCAGTACTTC.

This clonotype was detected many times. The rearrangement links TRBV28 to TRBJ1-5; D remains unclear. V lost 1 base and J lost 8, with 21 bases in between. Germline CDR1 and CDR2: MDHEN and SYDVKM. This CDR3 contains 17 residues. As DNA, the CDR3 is TGTGCCAGCAGTTTATATAGCGGCGGGAGGACTCGTGAGCCCCAGCATTTT. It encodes CASSLYSGGRTREPQHF.

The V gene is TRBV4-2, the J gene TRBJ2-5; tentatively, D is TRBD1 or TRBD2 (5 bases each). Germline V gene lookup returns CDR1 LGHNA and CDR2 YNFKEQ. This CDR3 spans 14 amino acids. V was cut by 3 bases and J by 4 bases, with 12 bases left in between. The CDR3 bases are TGTGCCAGCAGCCAGAGGGGTTTAGGAGAGACCCAGTACTTC. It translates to CASSQRGLGETQYF.

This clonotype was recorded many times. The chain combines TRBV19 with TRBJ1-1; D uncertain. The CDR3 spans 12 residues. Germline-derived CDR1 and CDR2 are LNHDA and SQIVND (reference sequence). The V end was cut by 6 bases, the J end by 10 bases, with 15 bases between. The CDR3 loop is CASSRRQESAFF. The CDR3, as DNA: TGTGCCAGTAGCCGCCGCCAGGAATCAGCTTTCTTT.

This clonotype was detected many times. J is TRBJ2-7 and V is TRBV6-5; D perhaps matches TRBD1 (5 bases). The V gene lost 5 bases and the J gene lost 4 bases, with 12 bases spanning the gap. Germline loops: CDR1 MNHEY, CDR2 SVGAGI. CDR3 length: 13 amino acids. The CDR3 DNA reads TGTGCCAGCAGTACCCGTGGACATTACGAGCAGTACTTC. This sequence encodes CASSTRGHYEQYF.

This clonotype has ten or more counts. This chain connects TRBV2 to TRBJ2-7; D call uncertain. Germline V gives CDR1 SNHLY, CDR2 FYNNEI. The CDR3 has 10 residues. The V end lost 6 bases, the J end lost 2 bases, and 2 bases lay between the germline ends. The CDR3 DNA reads TGTGCCAGCAGAGCCTACGAGCAGTACTTC. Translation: CASRAYEQYF.

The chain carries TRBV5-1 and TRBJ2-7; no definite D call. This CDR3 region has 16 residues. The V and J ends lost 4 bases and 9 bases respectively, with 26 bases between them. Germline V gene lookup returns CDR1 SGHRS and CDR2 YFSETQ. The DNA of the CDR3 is TGCGCCAGCAGCCCACTACCGGATCCAGCCATGAGAGGGCAGTACTTC. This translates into CASSPLPDPAMRGQYF.

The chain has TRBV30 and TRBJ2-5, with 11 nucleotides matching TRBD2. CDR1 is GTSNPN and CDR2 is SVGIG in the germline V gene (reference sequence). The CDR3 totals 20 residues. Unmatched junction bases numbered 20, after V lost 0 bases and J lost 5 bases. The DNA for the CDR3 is TGTGCCTGGAGTGTAATCCCCATCGTGGTTAGCGGGAGGGCCAACGAGACCCAGTACTTC. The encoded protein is CAWSVIPIVVSGRANETQYF.

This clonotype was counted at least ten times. The CDR3 sequence is CASSGGQGGTEAFF. Written as DNA, the CDR3 is TGTGCCAGCAGCGGGGGACAGGGAGGAACTGAAGCTTTCTTT. V usage is TRBV7-9 and J usage is TRBJ1-1; 9 bases agree with TRBD1. V lost 5 bases to trimming and J lost 5 bases; unmatched junction nucleotides: 6. The germline V gene has CDR1 SEHNR and CDR2 FQNEAQ (reference sequence). CDR3 length: 14 amino acids.

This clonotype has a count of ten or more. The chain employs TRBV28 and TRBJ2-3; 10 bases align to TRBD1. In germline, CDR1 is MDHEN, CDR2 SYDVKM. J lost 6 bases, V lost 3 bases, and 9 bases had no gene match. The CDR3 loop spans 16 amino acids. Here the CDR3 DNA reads TGTGCCAGCAGTTTTCCCCCGGGACAGGGGACGGATACGCAGTATTTT. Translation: CASSFPPGQGTDTQYF.

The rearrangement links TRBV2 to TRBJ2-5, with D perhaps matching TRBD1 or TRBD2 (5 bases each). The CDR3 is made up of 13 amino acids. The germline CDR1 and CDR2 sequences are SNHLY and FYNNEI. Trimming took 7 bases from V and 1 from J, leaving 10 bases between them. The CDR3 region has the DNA TGTGCCAGCAAGGGGACCCTCCAAGAGACCCAGTACTTC. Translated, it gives CASKGTLQETQYF.

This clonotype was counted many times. The CDR3 DNA follows: TGCAGTGCTAGTACATCGAGCTCCTATAATTCACCCCTCCACTTT. Amino acid sequence: CSASTSSSYNSPLHF. The chain uses TRBV20-1 and TRBJ1-6; no reliable D call. From germline, CDR1 is DFQATT and CDR2 SNEGSKA (reference sequence). V was clipped by 3 bases and J by 0 bases, with 9 bases between them. The CDR3 is 15 amino acids.

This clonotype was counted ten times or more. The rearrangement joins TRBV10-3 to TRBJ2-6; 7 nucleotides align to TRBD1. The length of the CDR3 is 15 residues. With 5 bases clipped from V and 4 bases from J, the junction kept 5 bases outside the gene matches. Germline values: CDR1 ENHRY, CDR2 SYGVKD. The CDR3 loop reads CAISPTGAGANVLTF. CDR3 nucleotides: TGTGCCATCAGTCCCACAGGGGCCGGGGCCAACGTCCTGACTTTC.